These 3 T cell receptor beta chains share one sample of origin, sequenced in a study of cytomegalovirus exposure and HLA in healthy donors. PCR primers comprised 60 Vbeta and 13 Jbeta primers. Produced via immunoSEQ multiplex PCR; TCRdb's table is partial and in-frame only. The profile shows about 92,000 clones, less than 70% of them singletons. Input material: PBMCs. The receptors come from a man in his forties or fifties in good health and CMV-seronegative.

This clone was observed a handful of times. The V and J genes are TRBV2 and TRBJ1-5; possible D gene TRBD1, 6 bases. The CDR3 contains 14 residues. Trimming pared 5 bases from V and 7 bases from J, leaving 15 bases between. The germline V gene encodes CDR1 SNHLY and CDR2 FYNNEI. This CDR3 reads CASSRTALSQPQHF. The CDR3 nucleotides read TGTGCCAGCAGTCGGACAGCTCTCAGCCAGCCCCAGCATTTT.

The rearrangement joins TRBV13 to TRBJ1-1; 8 bases are a match to TRBD1. Germline V lookup: CDR1 PRHDT, CDR2 FYEKMQ (reference sequence). CDR3 length: 15 amino acids. V lost 4 bases and J lost 2; bases outside the gene matches: 6. CDR3 nucleotides: TGTGCCAGCAGCTCCACAGGGGGACCCAACACTGAAGCTTTCTTT. It is translated as CASSSTGGPNTEAFF. The full variable domain, completed using reference TRBV13 and TRBJ1-1, is AAGVIQSPRHLIKEKRETATLKCYPIPRHDTVYWYQQGPGQDPQFLISFYEKMQSDKGSIPDRFSAQQFSDYHSELNMSSLELGDSALYFCASSSTGGPNTEAFFGQGTRLTVV.

This clone was found a few times. The V and J genes are TRBV7-3 and TRBJ2-2; TRBD1 aligns across 9 bases. CDR3 length: 16 residues. Looked up from germline, CDR1 is SGHTA and CDR2 is FQGTGA. J lost 5 bases, V lost 5 bases, and 9 bases had no gene match. The CDR3 sequence is CASSLRTGVETGELFF. CDR3 in DNA: TGTGCCAGCAGCCTAAGGACAGGGGTGGAGACCGGGGAGCTGTTTTTT.